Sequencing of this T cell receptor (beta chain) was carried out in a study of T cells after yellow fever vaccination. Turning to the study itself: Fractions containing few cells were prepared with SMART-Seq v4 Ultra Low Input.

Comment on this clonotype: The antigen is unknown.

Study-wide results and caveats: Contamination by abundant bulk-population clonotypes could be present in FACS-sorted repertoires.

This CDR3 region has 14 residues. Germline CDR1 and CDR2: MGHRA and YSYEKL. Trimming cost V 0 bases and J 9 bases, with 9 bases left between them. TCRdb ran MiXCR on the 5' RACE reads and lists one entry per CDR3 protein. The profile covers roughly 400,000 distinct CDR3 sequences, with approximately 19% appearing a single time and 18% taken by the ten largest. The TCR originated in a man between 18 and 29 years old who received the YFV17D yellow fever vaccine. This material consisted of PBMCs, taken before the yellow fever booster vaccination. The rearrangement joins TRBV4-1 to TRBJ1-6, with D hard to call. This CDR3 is CASSQDLKGSPLHF. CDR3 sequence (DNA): TGCGCCAGCAGCCAAGACCTGAAGGGTTCACCCCTCCACTTT.